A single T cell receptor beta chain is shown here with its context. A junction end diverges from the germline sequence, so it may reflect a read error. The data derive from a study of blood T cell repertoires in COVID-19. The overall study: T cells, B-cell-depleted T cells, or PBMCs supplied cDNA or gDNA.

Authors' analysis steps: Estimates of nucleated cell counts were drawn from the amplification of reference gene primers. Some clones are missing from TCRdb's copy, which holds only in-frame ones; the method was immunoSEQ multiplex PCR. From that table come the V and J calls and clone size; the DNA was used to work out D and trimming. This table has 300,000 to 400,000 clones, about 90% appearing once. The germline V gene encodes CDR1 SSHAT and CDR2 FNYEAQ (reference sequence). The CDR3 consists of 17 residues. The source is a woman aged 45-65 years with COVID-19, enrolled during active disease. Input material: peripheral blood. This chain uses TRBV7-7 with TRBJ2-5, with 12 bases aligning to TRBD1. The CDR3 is CASSSRGGQGALETQYF. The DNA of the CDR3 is TGTGCTAGCAGCTCCCGGGGGGGACAGGGGGCCTTGGAGACCCAGTACTTC.